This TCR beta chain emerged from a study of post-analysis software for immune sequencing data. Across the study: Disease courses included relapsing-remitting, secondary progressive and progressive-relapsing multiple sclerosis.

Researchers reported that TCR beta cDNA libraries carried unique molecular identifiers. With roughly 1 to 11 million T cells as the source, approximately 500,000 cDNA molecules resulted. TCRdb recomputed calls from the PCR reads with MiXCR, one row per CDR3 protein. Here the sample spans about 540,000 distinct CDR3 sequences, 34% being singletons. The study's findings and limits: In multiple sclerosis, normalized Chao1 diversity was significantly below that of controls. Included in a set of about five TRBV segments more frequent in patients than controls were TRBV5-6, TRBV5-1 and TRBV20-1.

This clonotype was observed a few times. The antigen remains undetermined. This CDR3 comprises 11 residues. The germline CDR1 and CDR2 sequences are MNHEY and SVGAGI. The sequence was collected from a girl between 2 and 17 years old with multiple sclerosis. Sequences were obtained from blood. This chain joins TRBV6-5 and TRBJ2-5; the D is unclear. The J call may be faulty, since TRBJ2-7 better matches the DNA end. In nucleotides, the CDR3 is TGTGCCAGCTCGGTTCGGAACGAGCAGTACTTC. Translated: CASSVRNEQYF.